These 9 T cell receptor beta chains were sequenced from one sample in a study of cytotoxic CD8 clonotypes in ibrutinib-treated CLL. Generated by immunoSEQ multiplex PCR, the TCRdb table keeps only in-frame clones and is missing some. Altogether 65,000 to 80,000 clones are present, around four fifths being singletons, with the ten largest covering about two fifths. The material was PBMCs, obtained after 24 months of ibrutinib treatment. The receptors shown here come from a human donor with chronic lymphocytic leukemia.

In its sample, this clone was seen a few times. The V gene is TRBV12-1, the J gene TRBJ1-2; the listed D gene, TRBD1, was not tested against the DNA. TRBV12-1 is a documented pseudogene. This CDR3 comprises 13 residues. CDR3 DNA sequence: TGTGCCAGCAGGACGACAAACCGAGACGGCTACACCTTC. Translating gives CASRTTNRDGYTF.

The chain joins TRBV6-1 to TRBJ2-5; tentative D call: TRBD1 (6 bases). V lost 3 bases to trimming and J lost 1 base, with 12 bases between them. Germline CDR1 is MNHNS and CDR2 is SASEGT. This CDR3 comprises 15 residues. CDR3 nucleotides: TGTGCCAGCAGTGACCCCGGGACATCCCAAGAGACCCAGTACTTC. Translated: CASSDPGTSQETQYF.

The rearrangement joins TRBV7-2 to TRBJ2-1; TRBD2 aligns across 7 bases. This CDR3 is built from 17 residues. V trimming: 6 bases; J trimming: 0 bases; junction bases outside the gene matches: 11. Germline CDR1 reads SGHTA; CDR2 reads FQGNSA. The CDR3 loop reads CASRTTSLSPSYNEQFF. The DNA of the CDR3 is TGTGCCAGCAGGACGACTAGCCTCAGTCCCTCCTACAATGAGCAGTTCTTC.

This clone came up many times. The chain links TRBV5-4 to TRBJ1-4; D gene ambiguous. There are 11 residues in the CDR3. Trimming cost V 8 bases and J 8 bases, with 10 bases left between them. CDR1 and CDR2 (germline): SGHNT, YYREEE (reference sequence). The CDR3 region has the DNA TGTGCCAGATCCAGAGGAGAAAAACTGTTTTTT. Translation: CARSRGEKLFF.

The V call is TRBV13, the J call TRBJ2-3, with 7 bases that match TRBD2. There are 15 residues in the CDR3. V was clipped by 5 bases and J by 1 base; unmatched bases: 6. Germline V gene data show CDR1 as PRHDT and CDR2 as FYEKMQ (reference sequence). This CDR3 is CASSQTSPGTDTQYF. CDR3 coding DNA: TGTGCCAGCAGCCAGACTAGCCCTGGCACAGATACGCAGTATTTT.

J is TRBJ2-1 and V is TRBV10-1, with no clear D. Per the germline V gene, CDR1 is WNHNN and CDR2 is SYGVQD (reference sequence). The CDR3 is 13 residues long. V dropped 0 bases and J dropped 13 bases, with 13 bases sitting between them. The CDR3 coding sequence is TGCGCCAGCAGTGAGTCAATCAAAGGGAAACAGTTCTTC. It yields the protein CASSESIKGKQFF.

The chain recombines TRBV27 with TRBJ2-7; TRBD2 matches at 12 bases. CDR3 length: 15 residues. Germline V lookup: CDR1 MNHEY, CDR2 SMNVEV (reference sequence). J lost 3 bases, V lost 6 bases, and 6 bases had no gene match. CDR3 nucleotides: TGTGCCAGCAGCGCGGCGACTAGCGGGAGCTACGAGCAGTACTTC. It yields the protein CASSAATSGSYEQYF.

The chain has TRBV28 and TRBJ1-5; the match to TRBD1 covers 8 bases. The germline V gene has CDR1 MDHEN and CDR2 SYDVKM. With 6 bases clipped from V and 4 bases from J, the junction kept 5 bases outside the gene matches. The CDR3 totals 14 residues. DNA for the CDR3: TGTGCCAGCAGGGAACAGGGGGGTAATCAGCCCCAGCATTTT. This gives the protein CASREQGGNQPQHF.

This chain joins TRBV28 and TRBJ2-2; 9 positions agree with TRBD1. The germline CDR1 and CDR2 sequences are MDHEN and SYDVKM. The V and J ends lost 1 base and 6 bases, in that order; junction bases with no gene match: 9. This CDR3 comprises 17 residues. The DNA of the CDR3 is TGTGCCAGCAGTTTATATAGGGGACAGGGTGTTTCCGGGGAGCTGTTTTTT. It is translated as CASSLYRGQGVSGELFF.